Listed below are T cell receptor beta chains from one sample, sequenced in a study of blood T cell repertoires in COVID-19. Assay: immunoSEQ multiplex PCR; the TCRdb copy retains only in-frame clones and omits some. The sample lists under 250,000 clones, approximately 80% seen once, with 1.8% in the top ten. The sequenced sample consisted of PBMCs or T cells enriched from blood (not recorded which). The receptors here all came from a man aged 55 to 70 who had recovered from COVID-19. The CDR3 runs from the conserved cysteine through the conserved F or W. The D gene is left open where the match is weak. The listing skips clone size in some rows; elsewhere it reads once, few, many or a size class.

-	-	TRBV2	TRBJ1-1	CASLPGGGSTEAFF	TGTGCCAGCCTACCGGGCGGGGGCAGCACTGAAGCTTTCTTT
few	-	TRBV19	TRBJ2-3	CASSLLSDTQYF	TGTGCCAGTAGCCTTTTGTCCGATACGCAGTATTTT
-	-	TRBV6-5	TRBJ2-3	CASSLRTSSTDTQYF	TGTGCCAGCAGCCTCAGGACAAGCAGCACAGATACGCAGTATTTT
once	TRBD1	TRBV10-3	TRBJ1-2	CAISPLSGTGDYGYTF	TGTGCCATCAGTCCCTTATCCGGGACAGGGGACTATGGCTACACCTTC
-	-	TRBV6-6	TRBJ2-3	CASRLRTDTQYF	TGTGCCAGCAGGCTCAGGACAGATACGCAGTATTTT
-	-	TRBV3-1/TRBV3-2	TRBJ2-3	CASSQDLLDTQYF	TGTGCCAGCAGCCAAGATCTGTTAGATACGCAGTATTTT
-	-	TRBV19	TRBJ1-2	CASRKEGGKGTYYGYTF	TGTGCCAGTAGAAAAGAGGGAGGGAAAGGGACCTACTATGGCTACACCTTC
once	TRBD1	TRBV4-2	TRBJ1-1	CASSHQGAEAFF	TGTGCCAGCAGCCATCAGGGGGCTGAAGCTTTCTTT
-	TRBD2	TRBV5-4	TRBJ2-3	CASSLERGVTDTQYF	TGTGCCAGCAGCTTGGAGCGGGGGGTAACAGATACGCAGTATTTT
-	TRBD1	TRBV11-2	TRBJ1-2	CASSLDQGARGYGYTF	TGTGCCAGCAGCTTAGACCAGGGGGCGCGCGGCTATGGCTACACCTTC
-	-	TRBV10-3	TRBJ2-7	CAIRGVGAEQYF	TGTGCCATCAGGGGGGTGGGGGCCGAGCAGTACTTC
few	TRBD1	TRBV19	TRBJ1-6	CASSPGQGNSPLHF	TGTGCCAGTAGCCCGGGACAGGGGAATTCACCCCTCCACTTT
-	TRBD1	TRBV5-4	TRBJ1-6	CASSRQGPQSPNSPLHF	TGTGCCAGCAGCCGACAGGGCCCGCAAAGTCCTAATTCACCCCTCCACTTT
-	TRBD1	TRBV25-1	TRBJ2-5	CASSGTGQGFRETQYF	TGTGCCAGCAGTGGGACGGGACAGGGCTTTAGGGAGACCCAGTACTTC
few	TRBD1	TRBV9	TRBJ1-1	CASRDLQGARGAEAFF	TGTGCCAGCAGGGATTTACAGGGGGCTAGAGGGGCTGAAGCTTTCTTT
once	TRBD1	TRBV4-2	TRBJ1-1	CASSHYRTGLTEAFF	TGTGCCAGCAGCCATTACAGGACAGGACTCACTGAAGCTTTCTTT
-	TRBD1	TRBV6-5	TRBJ2-7	CASRSGTGPYEQYF	TGTGCCAGCAGGAGTGGGACAGGGCCCTACGAGCAGTACTTC
-	TRBD1	TRBV7-8	TRBJ1-1	CASSRGTANTEAFF	TGTGCCAGCAGCCGCGGGACAGCGAACACTGAAGCTTTCTTT
few	TRBD1	TRBV18	TRBJ1-3	CASSPPGQAFGNTIYF	TGTGCCAGCTCACCACCGGGACAGGCCTTTGGAAACACCATATATTTT
-	-	TRBV2	TRBJ1-1	CASSIEGNTEAFF	TGTGCCAGCAGTATCGAGGGGAACACTGAAGCTTTCTTT
few	-	TRBV12-3/TRBV12-4	TRBJ1-1	CASSPRSEAFF	TGTGCCAGCAGCCCACGGTCCGAAGCTTTCTTT
-	TRBD1	TRBV19	TRBJ2-7	CASRRTGSGEQYF	TGTGCCAGTAGAAGGACAGGGTCGGGCGAGCAGTACTTC
-	TRBD1	TRBV7-2	TRBJ1-6	CASSLGTGINSPLHF	TGTGCCAGCAGCTTAGGGACAGGGATAAATTCACCCCTCCACTTT
-	-	TRBV6-1	TRBJ2-4	CASSVSWTVAKNIQYF	TGTGCCAGCAGTGTCTCCTGGACAGTAGCCAAAAACATTCAGTACTTC
few	TRBD1	TRBV7-8	TRBJ1-2	CASSHRDRDYGYTF	TGTGCCAGCAGCCACCGGGACAGGGACTATGGCTACACCTTC
-	-	TRBV11-2	TRBJ1-6	CASSLGQNSPLHF	TGTGCCAGCAGCCTGGGACAAAATTCACCCCTCCACTTT
-	TRBD1	TRBV19	TRBJ1-1	CASNRQGANTEAFF	TGTGCCAGTAACCGACAGGGGGCGAACACTGAAGCTTTCTTT
-	TRBD2	TRBV12-3/TRBV12-4	TRBJ2-5	CASSFWGGETQYF	TGTGCCAGCAGTTTCTGGGGGGGGGAGACCCAGTACTTC
-	TRBD1	TRBV12-3/TRBV12-4	TRBJ1-1	CASTPDRGREAFF	TGTGCCAGCACCCCGGACAGGGGGAGGGAAGCTTTCTTT
-	TRBD1	TRBV10-2	TRBJ2-7	CASSEVSGRGPYEQYF	TGCGCCAGCAGTGAGGTCTCCGGCAGGGGGCCTTACGAGCAGTACTTC
-	-	TRBV7-2	TRBJ2-1	CASSLRTRGRLNEQFF	TGTGCCAGCAGCTTGAGGACGCGGGGGCGCCTCAATGAGCAGTTCTTC
once	TRBD1	TRBV7-8	TRBJ1-2	CASSLRFQGAIYGYTF	TGTGCCAGCAGCTTAAGGTTCCAGGGGGCGATTTATGGCTACACCTTC
once	-	TRBV9	TRBJ1-2	CASSVGRQTSGYTF	TGTGCCAGCAGCGTAGGTCGACAGACGTCGGGCTACACCTTC
-	TRBD1	TRBV6-6	TRBJ1-4	CASSYLSGTGNEKLFF	TGTGCCAGCAGTTACCTATCCGGGACAGGGAATGAAAAACTGTTTTTT
-	-	TRBV11-2	TRBJ1-4	CASSLTGAPVGATNEKLFF	TGTGCCAGCAGCTTAACTGGGGCGCCAGTTGGTGCAACTAATGAAAAACTGTTTTTT
-	TRBD1	TRBV27	TRBJ2-1	CASSLSTGGLNEQFF	TGTGCCAGCAGTTTATCGACAGGGGGCTTGAATGAGCAGTTCTTC
once	-	TRBV18	TRBJ1-2	CASSPGAVGGYTF	TGTGCCAGCTCACCGGGTGCGGTTGGTGGCTACACCTTC
-	TRBD1	TRBV27	TRBJ1-1	CASSLGQGATEAFF	TGTGCCAGCAGTTTGGGTCAGGGGGCCACTGAAGCTTTCTTT
-	TRBD1	TRBV11-2	TRBJ2-3	CASSERTGANTQYF	TGTGCCAGCAGCGAGAGGACAGGGGCTAATACGCAGTATTTT
-	-	TRBV11-3	TRBJ1-4	CASSPRQEPNEKLFF	TGTGCCAGCAGCCCCCGACAGGAACCCAATGAAAAACTGTTTTTT
-	-	TRBV12-3/TRBV12-4	TRBJ1-1	CASSLAANTEAFF	TGTGCCAGCAGTTTAGCGGCGAACACTGAAGCTTTCTTT
-	-	TRBV7-9	TRBJ2-7	CASSGAAYEQYF	TGTGCCAGCTCAGGGGCAGCCTACGAGCAGTACTTC
-	-	TRBV2	TRBJ2-3	CASPGSTAFTDTQYF	TGTGCCAGCCCGGGGTCCACAGCCTTCACAGATACGCAGTATTTT
-	TRBD2	TRBV7-2	TRBJ2-5	CASSFKGGGALETQYF	TGTGCCAGCAGCTTTAAGGGCGGGGGGGCCTTGGAGACCCAGTACTTC
-	-	TRBV19	TRBJ1-5	CAISTGGNQPQHF	TGTGCCATCTCGACAGGCGGCAATCAGCCCCAGCATTTT